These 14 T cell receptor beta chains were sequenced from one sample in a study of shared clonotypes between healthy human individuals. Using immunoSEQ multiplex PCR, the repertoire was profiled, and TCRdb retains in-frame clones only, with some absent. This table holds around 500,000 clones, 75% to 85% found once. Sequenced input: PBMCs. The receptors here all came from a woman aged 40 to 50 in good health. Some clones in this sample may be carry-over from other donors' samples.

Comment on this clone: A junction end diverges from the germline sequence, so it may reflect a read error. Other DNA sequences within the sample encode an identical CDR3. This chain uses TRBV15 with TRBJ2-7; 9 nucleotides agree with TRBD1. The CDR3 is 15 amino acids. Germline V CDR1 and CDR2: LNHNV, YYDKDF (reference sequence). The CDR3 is CATSREYRGPAAGTF. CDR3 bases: TGTGCCACCAGCAGAGAGTACAGGGGGCCGGCCGCGGGTACCTTC. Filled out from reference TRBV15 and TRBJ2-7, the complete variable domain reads DAMVIQNPRYQVTQFGKPVTLSCSQTLNHNVMYWYQQKSSQAPKLLFHYYDKDFNNEADTPDNFQSRRPNTSFCFLDIRSPGLGDTAMYLCATSREYRGPAAGTFGPGTRLTVT.

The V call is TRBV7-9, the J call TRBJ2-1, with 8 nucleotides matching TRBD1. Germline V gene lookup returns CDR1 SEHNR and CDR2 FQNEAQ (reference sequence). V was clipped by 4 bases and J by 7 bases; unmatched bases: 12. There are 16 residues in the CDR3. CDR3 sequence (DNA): TGTGCCAGCAGCTCGCATGGACAGGGATGGGGGAATGAGCAGTTCTTC. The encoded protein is CASSSHGQGWGNEQFF.

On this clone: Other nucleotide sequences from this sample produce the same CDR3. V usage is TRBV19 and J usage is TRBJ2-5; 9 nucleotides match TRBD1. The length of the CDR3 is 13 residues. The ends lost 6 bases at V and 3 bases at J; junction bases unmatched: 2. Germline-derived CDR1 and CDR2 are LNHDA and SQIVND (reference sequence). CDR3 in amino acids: CASSRDREETQYF. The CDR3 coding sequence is TGTGCCAGTAGCAGGGACAGGGAAGAGACCCAGTACTTC.

This CDR3 reads CASSFSRQQETQYF. CDR3 coding DNA: TGTGCCAGCAGTTTCTCTAGACAGCAAGAGACCCAGTACTTC. The rearrangement uses TRBV6-6 and TRBJ2-5; perhaps TRBD1 as D (5 bases). Between the trimmed V and J ends, which lost 4 bases and 2 bases, there was a span of 11 bases. The length of the CDR3 is 14 residues. In germline, CDR1 is MNHNY, CDR2 SVGAGI (reference sequence).

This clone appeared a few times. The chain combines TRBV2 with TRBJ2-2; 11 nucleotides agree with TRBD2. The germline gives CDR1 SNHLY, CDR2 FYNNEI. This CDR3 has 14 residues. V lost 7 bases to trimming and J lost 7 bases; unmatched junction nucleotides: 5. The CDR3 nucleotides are TGTGCCAGCAAGACTAGCGGGACGAGCGGGGAGCTGTTTTTT. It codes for CASKTSGTSGELFF.

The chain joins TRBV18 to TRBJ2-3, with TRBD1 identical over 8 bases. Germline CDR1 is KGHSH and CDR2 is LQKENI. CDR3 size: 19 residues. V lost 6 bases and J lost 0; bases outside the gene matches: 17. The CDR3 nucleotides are TGTGCCAGCTCTCGGGACAGGCTTGAAGTACCGCTGAGCACAGATACGCAGTATTTT. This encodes CASSRDRLEVPLSTDTQYF.

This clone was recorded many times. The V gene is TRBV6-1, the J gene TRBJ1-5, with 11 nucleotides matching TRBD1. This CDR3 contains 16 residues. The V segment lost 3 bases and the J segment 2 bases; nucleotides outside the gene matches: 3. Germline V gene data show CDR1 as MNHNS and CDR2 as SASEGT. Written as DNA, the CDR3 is TGTGCCAGCAGTGACGGGACAGGGGGGCGCAATCAGCCCCAGCATTTT. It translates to CASSDGTGGRNQPQHF.

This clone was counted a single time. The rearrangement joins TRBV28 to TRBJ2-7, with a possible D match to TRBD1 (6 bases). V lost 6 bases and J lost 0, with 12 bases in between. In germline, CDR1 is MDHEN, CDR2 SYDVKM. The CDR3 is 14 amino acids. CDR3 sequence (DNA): TGTGCCAGCAGGGGGACAAGAAACTCCTACGAGCAGTACTTC. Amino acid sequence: CASRGTRNSYEQYF.

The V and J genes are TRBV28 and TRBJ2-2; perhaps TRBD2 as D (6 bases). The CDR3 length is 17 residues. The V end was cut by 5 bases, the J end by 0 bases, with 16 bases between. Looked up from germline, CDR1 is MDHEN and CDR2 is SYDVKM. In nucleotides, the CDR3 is TGTGCCAGCAGTGCGAGTCTAGCGCGAACGAACACCGGGGAGCTGTTTTTT. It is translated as CASSASLARTNTGELFF.

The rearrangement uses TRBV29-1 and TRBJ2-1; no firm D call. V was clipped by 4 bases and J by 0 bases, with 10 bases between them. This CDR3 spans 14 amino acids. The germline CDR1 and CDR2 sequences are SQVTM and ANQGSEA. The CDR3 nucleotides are TGCAGCGTTGGAGCGTCAAGCTCCTACAATGAGCAGTTCTTC. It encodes CSVGASSSYNEQFF.

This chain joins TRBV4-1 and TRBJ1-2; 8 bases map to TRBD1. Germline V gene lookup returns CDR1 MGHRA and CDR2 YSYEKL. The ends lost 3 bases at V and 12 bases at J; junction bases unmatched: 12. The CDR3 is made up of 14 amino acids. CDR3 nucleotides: TGCGCCAGCAGCCACTTAACCCGGGACAGGCTTAACACCTTC. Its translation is CASSHLTRDRLNTF.

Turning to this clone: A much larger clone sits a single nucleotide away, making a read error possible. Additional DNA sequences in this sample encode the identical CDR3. The CDR3 DNA sequence: TGCGCCAGCAGCTCTACAGGGGAAAAACTGTTTTTT. Translating it yields CASSSTGEKLFF. The chain carries TRBV7-9 and TRBJ1-4; perhaps TRBD1 as D (6 bases). This CDR3 is 12 amino acids long. The germline V gene encodes CDR1 SEHNR and CDR2 FQNEAQ (reference sequence).

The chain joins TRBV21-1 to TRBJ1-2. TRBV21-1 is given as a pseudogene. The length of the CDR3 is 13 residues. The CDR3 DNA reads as TGTGCCAGCCACCCACGAGGGGACTATGGCTACACCTTC. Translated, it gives CASHPRGDYGYTF.

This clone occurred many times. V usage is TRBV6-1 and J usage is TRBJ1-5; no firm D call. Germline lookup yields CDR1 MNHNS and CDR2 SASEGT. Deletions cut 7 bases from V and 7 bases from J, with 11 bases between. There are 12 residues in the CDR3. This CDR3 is CASNLGPQPQHF. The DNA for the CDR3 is TGTGCCAGCAATTTAGGGCCCCAGCCCCAGCATTTT.